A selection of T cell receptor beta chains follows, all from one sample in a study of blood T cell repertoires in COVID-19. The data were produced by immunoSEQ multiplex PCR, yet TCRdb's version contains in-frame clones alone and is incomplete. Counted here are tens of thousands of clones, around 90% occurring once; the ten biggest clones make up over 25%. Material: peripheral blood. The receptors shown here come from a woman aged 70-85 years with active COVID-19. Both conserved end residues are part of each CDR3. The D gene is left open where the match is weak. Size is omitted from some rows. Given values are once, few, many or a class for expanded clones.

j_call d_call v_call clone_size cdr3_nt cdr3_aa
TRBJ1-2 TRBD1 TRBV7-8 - TGTGCCAGCAGCCCGGGACAGAACTATGGCTACACCTTC CASSPGQNYGYTF
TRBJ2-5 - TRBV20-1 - TGCAGTGCTCCCTCAGCGTGGACCCAGTACTTC CSAPSAWTQYF
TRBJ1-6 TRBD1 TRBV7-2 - TGTGCCAGCAGCACATCCGGGACAGGGGGGTATAATTCACCCCTCCACTTT CASSTSGTGGYNSPLHF
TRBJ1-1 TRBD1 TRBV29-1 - TGCAGCGTTGATGGACAGGGGATAACTGAAGCTTTCTTT CSVDGQGITEAFF
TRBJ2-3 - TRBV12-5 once TGTGCTAGTGCAAACACAGATACGCAGTATTTT CASANTDTQYF
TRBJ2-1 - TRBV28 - TGTGCCAGCAGTTTCCGACTAGGAGGTAATGAGCAGTTCTTC CASSFRLGGNEQFF
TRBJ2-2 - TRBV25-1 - TGTGCCAGCAGTGAATACTTCCACACCGGGGAGCTGTTTTTT CASSEYFHTGELFF
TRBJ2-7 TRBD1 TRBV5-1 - TGCGCCAGCAGCTTGGTTAGGGACAGGGGCCACTACGAGCAGTACTTC CASSLVRDRGHYEQYF
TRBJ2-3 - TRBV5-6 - TGTGCCAGCAGCTTGCGGGGACTCACAGATACGCAGTATTTT CASSLRGLTDTQYF
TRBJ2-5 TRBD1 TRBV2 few TGTGCCAGCAGAGGGGGCCAGTTGGAGACCCAGTACTTC CASRGGQLETQYF
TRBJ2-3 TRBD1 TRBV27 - TGTGCCAGCCGGACAGGGCCAGGGGATACGCAGTATTTT CASRTGPGDTQYF
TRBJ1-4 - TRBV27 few TGTGCCAGCAACCTTTCTCGAGGGCCTGCAACTAATGAAAAACTGTTTTTT CASNLSRGPATNEKLFF
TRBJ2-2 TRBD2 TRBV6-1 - TGTGCCAGCAGTGAAACCGGACTAGCGGGGTTAACCGGGGAGCTGTTTTTT CASSETGLAGLTGELFF
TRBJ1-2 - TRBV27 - TGTGCCAGCAGTGAGGGGGGGCATCGAGGCTACACCTTC CASSEGGHRGYTF
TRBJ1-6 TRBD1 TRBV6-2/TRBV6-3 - TGTGCCAGCAGTTACGAGACAGGGAATTCACCCCTCCACTTT CASSYETGNSPLHF
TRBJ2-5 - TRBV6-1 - TGTGCCAGCAGTGAACTAGATGAGACCCAGTACTTC CASSELDETQYF
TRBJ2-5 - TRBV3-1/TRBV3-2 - TGTGCCAGCAGCTTCCGGCAAGAGACCCAGTACTTC CASSFRQETQYF
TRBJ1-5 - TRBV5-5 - TGTGCCAGCAGCTTAAGTAGCAGTAGCAATCAGCCCCAGCATTTT CASSLSSSSNQPQHF
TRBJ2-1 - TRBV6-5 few TGTGCCAGCACGGGACTGGAACCCTACAATGAGCAGTTCTTC CASTGLEPYNEQFF
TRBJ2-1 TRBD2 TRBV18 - TGTGCCAGCTCATTACCCTTAGCGGGAGACAATGAGCAGTTCTTC CASSLPLAGDNEQFF
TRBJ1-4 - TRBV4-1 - TGCGCCAGCAGCCAAGCCCAAACAGGCCCCCGCCATGAAAAACTGTTTTTT CASSQAQTGPRHEKLFF
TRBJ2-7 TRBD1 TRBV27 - TGTGCCAGCAGTTCCTCCGGGACAGGCCCCTACGAGCAGTACTTC CASSSSGTGPYEQYF
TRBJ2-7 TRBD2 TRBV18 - TGTGCCAGCTCACCCCGGACTAGCGGTACCTACGAGCAGTACTTC CASSPRTSGTYEQYF
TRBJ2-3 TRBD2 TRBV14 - TGTGCCAGCAGCCATCTAGCGGGGAGGACAGATACGCAGTATTTT CASSHLAGRTDTQYF
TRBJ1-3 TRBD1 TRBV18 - TGTGCCAGCTCACCACCGACAGGGCGGAATGGAAACACCATATATTTT CASSPPTGRNGNTIYF